One sample yielded the 18 T cell receptor beta chains listed below, sequenced in a study of T cells in Graves' hyperthyroidism and ophthalmopathy. Authors of the study amplified TCR beta CDR3 regions from RNA transcripts. The HTBI primer set served for first-round RT-PCR of the TCR CDR3. TCRdb reprocessed the multiplex PCR reads via MiXCR and lists one record per CDR3 protein. Here the sample spans 650,000 to 750,000 distinct CDR3 sequences, 13% to 15% being singletons. The sample consisted of blood. The receptors here all came from a woman aged 18-29 years with Graves' hyperthyroidism.

This clonotype was picked up many times. J is TRBJ2-5 and V is TRBV7-3, with D perhaps TRBD1 or TRBD2 (5 bases each). CDR3 length: 15 residues. Germline V gene data show CDR1 as SGHTA and CDR2 as FQGTGA. Trimming cost V 6 bases and J 4 bases, with 18 bases left between them. DNA for the CDR3: TGTGCCAGCAGACTAGGCGGCAGGGCGTCAGAGACCCAGTACTTC. Protein product: CASRLGGRASETQYF.

The table lists this clonotype with many counts. The chain has TRBV18 and TRBJ2-4; a possible D gene is TRBD1 (5 bases). Germline V gene data show CDR1 as KGHSH and CDR2 as LQKENI. The CDR3 is 13 residues long. The germline V and J ends were trimmed by 6 bases and 4 bases, with 10 bases remaining between them. CDR3 DNA: TGTGCCAGCTCCGTTGACAGAAAAAACATTCAGTACTTC. This translates into CASSVDRKNIQYF.

The genes are TRBV19 and TRBJ1-5, with D possibly TRBD1 on 5 matching bases. CDR3 length equals 13 residues. Trimming pared 7 bases from V and 3 bases from J, leaving 10 bases between. Looked up from germline, CDR1 is LNHDA and CDR2 is SQIVND (reference sequence). CDR3 sequence: CASKAGPNQPQHF. CDR3 nucleotide sequence: TGTGCCAGTAAGGCGGGGCCCAATCAGCCCCAGCATTTT. The full variable domain, rest sourced from reference TRBV19 and TRBJ1-5, is DGGITQSPKYLFRKEGQNVTLSCEQNLNHDAMYWYRQDPGQGLRLIYYSQIVNDFQKGDIAEGYSVSREKKESFPLTVTSAQKNPTAFYLCASKAGPNQPQHFGDGTRLSIL.

As regards this clonotype: Germline and junction disagree at one end, which may indicate a read error. In DNA form, the CDR3 reads TGTGCCAGCAGCTTAAGGGGGAGCTCCTGCAATGAGCAGTTCTTC. Translation gives CASSLRGSSCNEQFF. J is TRBJ2-1 and V is TRBV11-3, with TRBD1 as a possible D gene (6 bases). Germline V gene lookup returns CDR1 SGHNT and CDR2 YENEEA. CDR3 length equals 15 residues.

This clonotype has at least ten counts. CDR3 DNA: TGTGCCAGCAGCCACAGGGGAGGCAATGAGCAGTTCTTC. It translates to CASSHRGGNEQFF. V gene TRBV7-9 combines with J gene TRBJ2-1; possible D gene TRBD1, 7 bases. The CDR3 has 13 amino acids. The V and J ends lost 5 bases and 6 bases respectively, with 11 bases between them. Germline assignment: CDR1 SEHNR and CDR2 FQNEAQ (reference sequence). The entire variable domain, with the rest obtained from reference TRBV7-9 and TRBJ2-1, is as follows: DTGVSQNPRHKITKRGQNVTFRCDPISEHNRLYWYRQTLGQGPEFLTYFQNEAQLEKSRLLSDRFSAERPKGSFSTLEIQRTEQGDSAMYLCASSHRGGNEQFFGPGTRLTVL.

This clonotype was counted ten times or more. This chain connects TRBV28 to TRBJ2-1; TRBD2 is a possible D gene (6 bases). Looked up from germline, CDR1 is MDHEN and CDR2 is SYDVKM. Trimming took off 5 bases at V and 4 bases at J, with 18 bases between the two ends. The CDR3 contains 16 residues. Here the CDR3 DNA reads TGTGCCAGCAGTCACACGCAGACTAGGAGGTACAATGAGCAGTTCTTC. It translates to CASSHTQTRRYNEQFF.

This clonotype was picked up many times. The CDR3 is CASTLTGVFNEQFF. Written as DNA, the CDR3 is TGTGCCAGCACCCTGACCGGGGTGTTCAATGAGCAGTTCTTC. The chain employs TRBV12-3 or TRBV12-4 and TRBJ2-1; the D gene is possibly TRBD2 (5 bases). The CDR3 totals 14 residues. V was clipped by 7 bases and J by 6 bases, with 16 bases between them.

This clonotype came up many times. The rearrangement joins TRBV7-9 to TRBJ2-3; D is uncertain. This CDR3 spans 13 amino acids. Trimming stripped 4 bases from V and 1 base from J, with 6 bases between. CDR1 is SEHNR, CDR2 FQNEAQ, per germline (reference sequence). The CDR3 here is CASSSTRTDTQYF. CDR3 coding DNA: TGTGCCAGCAGCTCAACACGCACAGATACGCAGTATTTT.

This clonotype was observed at least ten times. This chain joins TRBV5-1 and TRBJ2-7; D perhaps matches TRBD2 (6 bases). This CDR3 spans 15 amino acids. The V end lost 3 bases, the J end lost 3 bases, and 16 bases lay between the germline ends. Germline CDR1 SGHRS, CDR2 YFSETQ. The CDR3 bases are TGCGCCAGCAGCTGGGGGGACTCGCCAATCTACGAGCAGTACTTC. Translation gives CASSWGDSPIYEQYF.

There are many counts of this clonotype. The CDR3 is CATSDLIGGPQHF. CDR3 nucleotide sequence: TGTGCCACCAGTGATTTGATCGGCGGGCCCCAGCATTTT. The rearrangement uses TRBV24-1 and TRBJ1-5; no clear D gene. The CDR3 is made up of 13 amino acids. V was clipped by 0 bases and J by 9 bases, with 8 bases between them. Germline V lookup: CDR1 KGHDR, CDR2 SFDVKD.

This chain uses TRBV7-9 with TRBJ2-7, with 9 bases that match TRBD1. V dropped 4 bases and J dropped 4; count of bases not matched to a gene: 8. From germline, CDR1 is SEHNR and CDR2 FQNEAQ (reference sequence). This CDR3 region has 15 residues. As DNA, the CDR3 is TGTGCCAGCAGCTCCCGGGACAGGGCGTTTTACGAGCAGTACTTC. It yields the protein CASSSRDRAFYEQYF. Full variable domain (outside the CDR3, taken from reference TRBV7-9 and TRBJ2-7): DTGVSQNPRHKITKRGQNVTFRCDPISEHNRLYWYRQTLGQGPEFLTYFQNEAQLEKSRLLSDRFSAERPKGSFSTLEIQRTEQGDSAMYLCASSSRDRAFYEQYFGPGTRLTVT.

This sequence joins TRBV6-1 and TRBJ2-7; perhaps TRBD2 as D (6 bases). Germline V lookup: CDR1 MNHNS, CDR2 SASEGT. This CDR3 comprises 14 residues. V was shortened by 7 bases and J by 3 bases, with 16 bases between the two germline ends. CDR3 nucleotide sequence: TGTGCCAGCAATCGGGGGACTTTCCTCTACGAGCAGTACTTC. This codes for CASNRGTFLYEQYF.

The sample holds many counts of this clonotype. The gene calls are TRBV20-1 and TRBJ1-1; D uncertain. V was trimmed by 0 bases and J by 0 bases, leaving 11 bases between them. The germline CDR1 and CDR2 sequences are DFQATT and SNEGSKA (reference sequence). CDR3 length: 15 residues. The CDR3 region is CSARDSADMNTEAFF. In DNA, the CDR3 is TGCAGTGCTAGAGATTCGGCAGACATGAACACTGAAGCTTTCTTT.

The V gene is TRBV19, the J gene TRBJ2-3; the D is unclear. This CDR3 spans 13 amino acids. Germline V gene lookup returns CDR1 LNHDA and CDR2 SQIVND (reference sequence). V gave up 3 bases and J gave up 2 bases, with 6 bases separating them. CDR3 loop: CASSMGNTDTQYF. The CDR3 coding sequence is TGTGCCAGTAGTATGGGGAACACAGATACGCAGTATTTT.

This rearrangement joins TRBV7-9 to TRBJ2-3, with 11 bases identical to TRBD2. V lost 4 bases and J lost 1; bases outside the gene matches: 7. CDR1 is SEHNR and CDR2 is FQNEAQ in the germline V gene (reference sequence). The CDR3 runs 17 residues. CDR3 in amino acids: CASSWGLAASGTDTQYF. DNA for the CDR3: TGTGCCAGCAGCTGGGGACTAGCGGCCTCAGGCACAGATACGCAGTATTTT.

This clonotype showed up just a few times. The chain links TRBV6-1 to TRBJ2-1, with 9 nucleotides matching TRBD2. The V and J ends lost 0 bases and 15 bases, in that order; junction bases with no gene match: 6. Germline loops: CDR1 MNHNS, CDR2 SASEGT. CDR3 length: 13 residues. The DNA for the CDR3 is TGTGCCAGCAGTGAAGCGCAAGGCGGGAGGGCGTTCTTC. It encodes CASSEAQGGRAFF.

This clonotype was counted a few times. The chain recombines TRBV18 with TRBJ1-3; D not certain. The CDR3 covers 15 residues. With 3 bases removed from V and 2 bases from J, the gap between germline ends came to 11 bases. CDR1 is KGHSH, CDR2 LQKENI, per germline. Here the CDR3 DNA reads TGTGCCAGCTCACCCCCTGTGTTCCCTGGAAACACCATATATTTT. This gives the protein CASSPPVFPGNTIYF.

The rearrangement joins TRBV20-1 to TRBJ2-5; the match to TRBD2 covers 12 bases. V was pared by 6 bases and J by 4 bases, with 24 bases of the junction left unmatched. The CDR3 is 20 residues long. Germline-derived CDR1 and CDR2 are DFQATT and SNEGSKA (reference sequence). CDR3 amino acids: CSAQDPGGLAGPYPRETQYF. CDR3 DNA sequence: TGCAGTGCGCAAGACCCCGGCGGACTAGCGGGACCGTACCCCAGAGAGACCCAGTACTTC.